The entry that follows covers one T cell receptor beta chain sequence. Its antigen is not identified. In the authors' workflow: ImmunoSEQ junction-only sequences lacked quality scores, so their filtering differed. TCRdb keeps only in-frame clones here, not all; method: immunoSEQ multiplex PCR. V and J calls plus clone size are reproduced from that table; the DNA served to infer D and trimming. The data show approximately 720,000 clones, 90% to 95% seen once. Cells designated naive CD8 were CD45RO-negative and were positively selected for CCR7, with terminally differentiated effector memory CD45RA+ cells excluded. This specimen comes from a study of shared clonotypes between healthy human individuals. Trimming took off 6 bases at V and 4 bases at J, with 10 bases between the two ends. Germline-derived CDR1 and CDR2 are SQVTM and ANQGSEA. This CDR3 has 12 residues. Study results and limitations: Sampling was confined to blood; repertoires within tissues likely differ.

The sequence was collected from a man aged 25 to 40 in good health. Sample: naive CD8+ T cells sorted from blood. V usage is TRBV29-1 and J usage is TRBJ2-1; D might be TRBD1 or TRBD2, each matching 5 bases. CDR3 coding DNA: TGCAGCGTACTCAGGGAGTACAATGAGCAGTTCTTC. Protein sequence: CSVLREYNEQFF.